This T cell receptor (beta chain) was identified during a study of shared T cell receptors in the human thymus. Only in-frame clones appear in the TCRdb table, and some are missing; sequencing was by immunoSEQ multiplex PCR. Of under 700,000 clones detected, 78% appear once; the ten largest clones hold about 0.012%. V lost 7 bases and J lost 2, with 14 bases in between. CDR1 and CDR2 from the germline V gene are LNHDA and SQIVND (reference sequence). This CDR3 has 14 residues. The sample was also linked to a second study, of human thymus T cells. This second study says: Resections from corrective heart surgery supplied the thymus tissue. Within thymic and blood repertoires, V and J gene usage appeared to be biased.

The source is a boy in the first two years of life with a congenital heart defect. Sequencing input: thymocytes. The chain carries TRBV19 and TRBJ2-5, with D possibly TRBD2 on 6 matching bases. CDR3: CASTLRDSQETQYF. The CDR3 nucleotides are TGTGCCAGTACTCTCCGGGACTCGCAAGAGACCCAGTACTTC.